A selection of T cell receptor beta chains follows, all from one sample in a study of blood T cell repertoires in COVID-19. The assay was immunoSEQ multiplex PCR, and TCRdb's table has in-frame clones only and misses some. Among tens of thousands of clones listed, almost 85% were seen once. What was sequenced was peripheral blood. Every receptor here comes from a man aged 40-49 years with acute or convalescent COVID-19. CDR3s include the opening cysteine and the closing phenylalanine or tryptophan. A D gene is named only where the DNA matches it firmly. Size tells how often a clone was seen (once, few, many) or the class of an expanded clone, and some rows leave it out.

CDR3aa: CASSYGETTPFEQYF; CDR3nt: TGTGCCAGCAGTTACGGCGAGACAACCCCCTTTGAGCAGTACTTC; v_gene: TRBV6-5; j_gene: TRBJ2-7; abundance: -; d_gene: -
CDR3aa: CASSQTSFAANEQFF; CDR3nt: TGCGCCAGCAGCCAGACTAGCTTCGCCGCAAATGAGCAGTTCTTC; v_gene: TRBV5-1; j_gene: TRBJ2-1; abundance: -; d_gene: TRBD2
CDR3aa: CASSFGTVRETQYF; CDR3nt: TGCGCCAGCAGCTTCGGGACAGTGAGGGAGACCCAGTACTTC; v_gene: TRBV5-1; j_gene: TRBJ2-5; abundance: -; d_gene: TRBD1
CDR3aa: CASSPDRGAYGYTF; CDR3nt: TGTGCCAGCAGTCCTGACAGGGGAGCCTATGGCTACACCTTC; v_gene: TRBV6-5; j_gene: TRBJ1-2; abundance: -; d_gene: TRBD1
CDR3aa: CASAPTGSIGTYGYTF; CDR3nt: TGTGCCAGCGCCCCGACAGGCTCGATAGGTACCTATGGCTACACCTTC; v_gene: TRBV18; j_gene: TRBJ1-2; abundance: -; d_gene: -
CDR3aa: CAWNFQNTEAFF; CDR3nt: TGTGCCTGGAATTTCCAAAACACTGAAGCTTTCTTT; v_gene: TRBV30; j_gene: TRBJ1-1; abundance: once; d_gene: -
CDR3aa: CASSGRSYGYTF; CDR3nt: TGTGCCAGTAGTGGGCGAAGCTATGGCTACACCTTC; v_gene: TRBV19; j_gene: TRBJ1-2; abundance: -; d_gene: -
CDR3aa: CASSNRDRGLLTGELFF; CDR3nt: TGTGCCAGCAGCAACCGGGACAGGGGTTTATTGACCGGGGAGCTGTTTTTT; v_gene: TRBV9; j_gene: TRBJ2-2; abundance: -; d_gene: TRBD1
CDR3aa: CASSLAGGYGETQYF; CDR3nt: TGTGCCAGCAGTCTAGCGGGAGGATATGGAGAGACCCAGTACTTC; v_gene: TRBV27; j_gene: TRBJ2-5; abundance: -; d_gene: TRBD2
CDR3aa: CASSYSTGVGEQFF; CDR3nt: TGTGCCAGCAGTTACTCTACGGGGGTCGGGGAGCAGTTCTTC; v_gene: TRBV6-5; j_gene: TRBJ2-1; abundance: once; d_gene: -
CDR3aa: CASSWGQGSYNEQFF; CDR3nt: TGTGCCAGCAGCTGGGGACAGGGATCCTACAATGAGCAGTTCTTC; v_gene: TRBV7-2; j_gene: TRBJ2-1; abundance: -; d_gene: TRBD1
CDR3aa: CASRRGIMNTEAFF; CDR3nt: TGTGCCAGCAGGCGGGGGATAATGAACACTGAAGCTTTCTTT; v_gene: TRBV6-5; j_gene: TRBJ1-1; abundance: -; d_gene: -
CDR3aa: CASSESWGLGYGYTF; CDR3nt: TGTGCCAGCAGTGAAAGCTGGGGGCTAGGATATGGCTACACCTTC; v_gene: TRBV6-1; j_gene: TRBJ1-2; abundance: -; d_gene: -
CDR3aa: CASIIGSYGYTF; CDR3nt: TGTGCCAGCATTATCGGTTCCTATGGCTACACCTTC; v_gene: TRBV6-5; j_gene: TRBJ1-2; abundance: -; d_gene: -
CDR3aa: CASSSQGNVGNQPQHF; CDR3nt: TGTGCCAGCAGCTCACAGGGGAATGTAGGCAATCAGCCCCAGCATTTT; v_gene: TRBV7-2; j_gene: TRBJ1-5; abundance: -; d_gene: TRBD1
CDR3aa: CASSTNGYGYTF; CDR3nt: TGTGCCAGCAGTACTAATGGCTATGGCTACACCTTC; v_gene: TRBV7-9; j_gene: TRBJ1-2; abundance: -; d_gene: -
CDR3aa: CATSRETVSGANVLTF; CDR3nt: TGTGCCACCAGCAGAGAGACAGTCTCTGGGGCCAACGTCCTGACTTTC; v_gene: TRBV15; j_gene: TRBJ2-6; abundance: once; d_gene: -
CDR3aa: CASGLVQAAEQYF; CDR3nt: TGTGCTAGTGGTTTGGTACAGGCCGCCGAGCAGTACTTC; v_gene: TRBV12-5; j_gene: TRBJ2-7; abundance: few; d_gene: -
CDR3aa: CASSPSGNTIYF; CDR3nt: TGTGCCAGCAGCCCCTCGGGAAACACCATATATTTT; v_gene: TRBV3-1/TRBV3-2; j_gene: TRBJ1-3; abundance: -; d_gene: -
CDR3aa: CSVPGTGPYEQYF; CDR3nt: TGCAGCGTTCCCGGGACAGGGCCGTACGAGCAGTACTTC; v_gene: TRBV29-1; j_gene: TRBJ2-7; abundance: -; d_gene: TRBD1
CDR3aa: CASSSGQTMNTEAFF; CDR3nt: TGTGCCAGCAGCTCGGGACAGACCATGAACACTGAAGCTTTCTTT; v_gene: TRBV7-2; j_gene: TRBJ1-1; abundance: -; d_gene: TRBD1
CDR3aa: CASSPRDGPYEQYF; CDR3nt: TGTGCCAGCAGCCCGCGGGACGGGCCCTACGAGCAGTACTTC; v_gene: TRBV7-8; j_gene: TRBJ2-7; abundance: -; d_gene: -
CDR3aa: CASSPGTGDYYGYTF; CDR3nt: TGCGCCAGCAGCCCTGGGACAGGGGACTACTATGGCTACACCTTC; v_gene: TRBV4-1; j_gene: TRBJ1-2; abundance: -; d_gene: TRBD1
CDR3aa: CSASRGQVYSGANVLTF; CDR3nt: TGCAGTGCTAGTCGGGGACAGGTGTACTCTGGGGCCAACGTCCTGACTTTC; v_gene: TRBV20-1; j_gene: TRBJ2-6; abundance: -; d_gene: TRBD1
CDR3aa: CASSTGQGVLTEAFF; CDR3nt: TGCGCCAGCAGCACCGGACAGGGGGTACTTACTGAAGCTTTCTTT; v_gene: TRBV5-1; j_gene: TRBJ1-1; abundance: -; d_gene: TRBD1
CDR3aa: CASSEWGGETQYF; CDR3nt: TGTGCCAGCAGTGAATGGGGAGGGGAGACCCAGTACTTC; v_gene: TRBV6-1; j_gene: TRBJ2-5; abundance: -; d_gene: TRBD2
CDR3aa: CAISESQGTEAFF; CDR3nt: TGTGCCATCAGTGAGTCACAGGGCACTGAAGCTTTCTTT; v_gene: TRBV10-3; j_gene: TRBJ1-1; abundance: -; d_gene: -
CDR3aa: CASSSGTGVNSPLHF; CDR3nt: TGCGCCAGCAGCAGCGGGACAGGGGTGAATTCACCCCTCCACTTT; v_gene: TRBV5-1; j_gene: TRBJ1-6; abundance: -; d_gene: TRBD1
CDR3aa: CASSTSETDYGYTF; CDR3nt: TGTGCCAGCAGTACCTCCGAGACAGACTATGGCTACACCTTC; v_gene: TRBV6-2/TRBV6-3; j_gene: TRBJ1-2; abundance: -; d_gene: -
CDR3aa: CASSQERGSYEQYF; CDR3nt: TGCGCCAGCAGCCAAGAACGAGGCTCCTACGAGCAGTACTTC; v_gene: TRBV4-3; j_gene: TRBJ2-7; abundance: -; d_gene: -
CDR3aa: CASSQDSQGVTDTQYF; CDR3nt: TGTGCCAGCAGCCAAGATTCCCAGGGGGTCACAGATACGCAGTATTTT; v_gene: TRBV4-2; j_gene: TRBJ2-3; abundance: -; d_gene: TRBD1
CDR3aa: CASSLAGGGQPQHF; CDR3nt: TGTGCCAGCAGCTTAGCAGGGGGCGGACAGCCCCAGCATTTT; v_gene: TRBV7-2; j_gene: TRBJ1-5; abundance: -; d_gene: TRBD1
CDR3aa: CASSLTGRDFGEQYF; CDR3nt: TGCGCCAGCAGCTTGACGGGCAGGGATTTTGGCGAGCAGTACTTC; v_gene: TRBV5-1; j_gene: TRBJ2-7; abundance: -; d_gene: -
CDR3aa: CASSTRTGAFGYTF; CDR3nt: TGTGCCAGCAGTACCCGGACAGGGGCATTCGGCTACACCTTC; v_gene: TRBV6-5; j_gene: TRBJ1-2; abundance: -; d_gene: TRBD1
CDR3aa: CASSEGAEGTRQPQHF; CDR3nt: TGTGCCAGCAGTGAAGGGGCAGAGGGCACGCGGCAGCCCCAGCATTTT; v_gene: TRBV2; j_gene: TRBJ1-5; abundance: -; d_gene: -
CDR3aa: CASSIESFSYNEQFF; CDR3nt: TGTGCCAGTAGTATAGAGTCATTCTCCTACAATGAGCAGTTCTTC; v_gene: TRBV19; j_gene: TRBJ2-1; abundance: -; d_gene: -
CDR3aa: CASSVRWGRPNTEAFF; CDR3nt: TGTGCCAGTAGTGTACGTTGGGGGCGGCCGAACACTGAAGCTTTCTTT; v_gene: TRBV19; j_gene: TRBJ1-1; abundance: -; d_gene: -
CDR3aa: CASSAETGGFSEAFF; CDR3nt: TGTGCCAGCAGTGCTGAGACAGGGGGCTTTTCTGAAGCTTTCTTT; v_gene: TRBV2; j_gene: TRBJ1-1; abundance: -; d_gene: TRBD1
CDR3aa: CASSGTGRGQPQHF; CDR3nt: TGTGCCAGCAGTGGGACAGGGAGGGGTCAGCCCCAGCATTTT; v_gene: TRBV2; j_gene: TRBJ1-5; abundance: -; d_gene: TRBD1
CDR3aa: CASKSGDPYEQYF; CDR3nt: TGTGCCAGCAAGTCGGGGGATCCCTACGAGCAGTACTTC; v_gene: TRBV2; j_gene: TRBJ2-7; abundance: once; d_gene: -
CDR3aa: CASSPVPTSGQETQYF; CDR3nt: TGTGCCAGCAGCCCGGTCCCGACTAGCGGCCAAGAGACCCAGTACTTC; v_gene: TRBV5-4; j_gene: TRBJ2-5; abundance: once; d_gene: TRBD2
CDR3aa: CASSPRQAATNEKLFF; CDR3nt: TGTGCCAGCTCACCACGACAGGCAGCAACTAATGAAAAACTGTTTTTT; v_gene: TRBV18; j_gene: TRBJ1-4; abundance: few; d_gene: -
CDR3aa: CASSPRDSTDTQYF; CDR3nt: TGTGCCAGCAGCCCCAGGGACTCCACAGATACGCAGTATTTT; v_gene: TRBV9; j_gene: TRBJ2-3; abundance: -; d_gene: -
CDR3aa: CASSHQGATSGNTIYF; CDR3nt: TGTGCCAGCAGCCACCAGGGGGCCACCTCTGGAAACACCATATATTTT; v_gene: TRBV7-9; j_gene: TRBJ1-3; abundance: -; d_gene: TRBD1
CDR3aa: CASSYLGSANTGELFF; CDR3nt: TGTGCCAGTAGTTACCTGGGGAGTGCCAACACCGGGGAGCTGTTTTTT; v_gene: TRBV19; j_gene: TRBJ2-2; abundance: few; d_gene: -